This is a list of T cell receptor beta chains from one sample in a study of post-analysis software for immune sequencing data. TCRdb processed the PCR reads anew with MiXCR; each CDR3 protein has one entry. The sample gives roughly 800,000 distinct CDR3 sequences, 46% of which show up once; 4.9% is in the top ten. Sequences were obtained from blood. Receptors originate from a girl aged 5-17 years with multiple sclerosis. Each CDR3 is given with its conserved first and last residue. A D gene is named only where the DNA matches it firmly. A row's size may be missing; if present it is once, few, many or a size class.

cdr3_aa cdr3_nt j_call d_call v_call clone_size
CASSAYNSYEQYF TGTGCCAGCAGCGCGTACAACTCCTACGAGCAGTACTTC TRBJ2-7 NA TRBV9 few
CASSTNRNSPLHF TGTGCCAGCAGTACAAACAGGAATTCACCCCTCCACTTT TRBJ1-6 NA TRBV27 NA
CASSPPGREQYF TGTGCCAGCAGCCCCCCGGGGAGGGAGCAGTACTTC TRBJ2-7 NA TRBV7-9 NA
CSALTGGASGEQYF TGCAGTGCCCTAACGGGGGGGGCTAGCGGCGAGCAGTACTTC TRBJ2-7 TRBD2 TRBV20-1 few
CASSFVGFGRGSYNEQFF TGTGCCAGCAGTTTCGTCGGATTCGGGAGGGGCTCCTACAATGAGCAGTTCTTC TRBJ2-1 TRBD2 TRBV12-3/TRBV12-4 NA
CSATKRGPAVNEQYF TGCAGTGCTACAAAACGAGGTCCGGCAGTCAACGAGCAGTACTTC TRBJ2-7 NA TRBV20-1 NA
CASSPQGANYNEQFF TGTGCCAGCAGTCCACAGGGGGCGAATTACAATGAGCAGTTCTTC TRBJ2-1 TRBD1 TRBV6-5 few
CASSLNRRTGIEETQYF TGTGCCAGCAGTTTAAATAGAAGGACAGGGATCGAAGAGACCCAGTACTTC TRBJ2-5 TRBD1 TRBV12-3/TRBV12-4 NA
CASSPRSSTYEQYF TGTGCCAGCAGCCCCCGGTCTAGCACCTACGAGCAGTACTTC TRBJ2-7 NA TRBV6-6 few
CASSQGGQGNLDTQYF TGCGCCAGCAGCCAAGGGGGACAGGGAAATCTAGATACGCAGTATTTT TRBJ2-3 TRBD1 TRBV4-1 NA
CASSRTSLATADTQYF TGTGCCAGCAGCCGAACTTCCTTAGCAACTGCGGATACGCAGTATTTT TRBJ2-3 NA TRBV7-2 NA
CASSPSGVEADTQYF TGTGCCAGCAGCCCCTCAGGAGTGGAAGCAGATACGCAGTATTTT TRBJ2-3 NA TRBV12-3/TRBV12-4 NA
CASSWGGGPNIQYF TGTGCCAGCAGCTGGGGGGGGGGCCCAAACATTCAGTACTTC TRBJ2-4 NA TRBV11-2 NA
CATSDHTSGWYTGELFF TGCGCCACCAGTGATCACACTAGCGGATGGTACACCGGGGAGCTGTTTTTT TRBJ2-2 TRBD2 TRBV24-1 NA
CASSLEAAGEGQYF TGCGCCAGCAGCTTGGAGGCTGCCGGCGAGGGGCAGTACTTC TRBJ2-7 NA TRBV5-1 once
CASRPGLGGDTQYF TGTGCCAGCAGGCCGGGACTAGGGGGAGATACGCAGTATTTT TRBJ2-3 TRBD2 TRBV28 few
CASSFFGSSYEQYF TGTGCCAGCAGTTTCTTTGGGAGCTCCTACGAGCAGTACTTC TRBJ2-7 NA TRBV12-3/TRBV12-4 once
CASSSRPYRDGQPQHF TGCGCCAGCAGCTCCCGCCCATACAGGGACGGGCAGCCCCAGCATTTT TRBJ1-5 NA TRBV5-1 few
CASSLDGATGVISGGYTF TGCGCCAGCAGCTTGGACGGGGCGACAGGGGTGATTAGTGGAGGCTACACCTTC TRBJ1-2 TRBD1 TRBV5-1 few
CSAPAGQGYEQYF TGCAGTGCTCCAGCCGGACAGGGCTACGAGCAGTACTTC TRBJ2-7 TRBD1 TRBV20-1 once
CASSWRDPPGDEQYF TGTGCCAGCAGTTGGCGGGACCCTCCGGGGGACGAGCAGTACTTC TRBJ2-7 NA TRBV6-5 NA
CASSLDGRASYEQYF TGCGCCAGCAGCTTGGACGGGAGGGCCTCCTACGAGCAGTACTTC TRBJ2-7 TRBD2 TRBV5-1 few
CASTHEDEQFF TGTGCCAGCACCCATGAGGATGAGCAGTTCTTC TRBJ2-1 NA TRBV7-9 once
CASSPPRARTDTQYF TGTGCCAGCAGTCCACCCCGAGCGCGCACAGATACGCAGTATTTT TRBJ2-3 NA TRBV12-3/TRBV12-4 NA
CSARDSPSGGEQFF TGCAGTGCTAGAGATAGTCCTAGCGGCGGTGAGCAGTTCTTC TRBJ2-1 TRBD2 TRBV20-1 NA
CATSRDRGRAQYF TGTGCCACCAGCAGAGATAGGGGTCGGGCCCAGTACTTC TRBJ2-5 NA TRBV15 few
CASSLGVEKLFF TGTGCCAGCAGTTTAGGGGTTGAAAAACTGTTTTTT TRBJ1-4 NA TRBV12-3/TRBV12-4 NA
CASSPQGSSYNSPLHF TGTGCCAGCTCCCCCCAGGGGAGCTCCTATAATTCACCCCTCCACTTT TRBJ1-6 NA TRBV12-3/TRBV12-4 many
CASSEIDRELYEQYF TGTGCCAGCAGTGAGATAGACAGAGAGCTCTACGAGCAGTACTTC TRBJ2-7 NA TRBV6-1 NA
CASSLGEVSNTEAFF TGTGCCAGCAGCTTAGGTGAGGTTTCGAACACTGAAGCTTTCTTT TRBJ1-1 NA TRBV7-9 NA
CASSFGPEKRFF TGTGCCAGCAGCTTTGGTCCGGAAAAACGGTTTTTT TRBJ1-4 NA TRBV7-9 NA
CASSQSSPNEQFF TGTGCCAGCTCGCAGAGTAGCCCCAATGAGCAGTTCTTC TRBJ2-1 NA TRBV18 few
CASSFHTGWDSYEQYF TGTGCCAGCAGTTTCCATACAGGGTGGGACTCCTACGAGCAGTACTTC TRBJ2-7 NA TRBV12-3/TRBV12-4 NA
CAGSQRQGIEQYF TGTGCCGGCAGCCAACGCCAGGGCATCGAGCAGTACTTC TRBJ2-7 NA TRBV4-2 NA
CSARAINGQFF TGCAGTGCTAGGGCGATCAATGGGCAGTTCTTC TRBJ2-1 NA TRBV20-1 NA
CASSLGAGLTDTQYF TGTGCCAGCAGTTTAGGAGCGGGGCTCACAGATACGCAGTATTTT TRBJ2-3 TRBD2 TRBV12-3/TRBV12-4 NA
CSVEDQLAEGETQYF TGCAGCGTTGAAGATCAACTAGCGGAAGGGGAGACCCAGTACTTC TRBJ2-5 TRBD2 TRBV29-1 NA
CASSLSYGRYGYTF TGTGCCAGCAGTTTAAGTTACGGCCGGTATGGCTACACCTTC TRBJ1-2 NA TRBV27 once
CASSIRGDSYEQYF TGTGCCAGTAGTATCCGGGGGGACTCCTACGAGCAGTACTTC TRBJ2-7 TRBD2 TRBV19 few